This entry concerns a single T cell receptor (beta chain). This clone's antigen is unknown. Base qualities are not provided; no much larger clone lies one nucleotide away. The cohort consisted of approximately 690 healthy bone marrow donors. All cohort members were sampled while nominally healthy, although unrecorded immune exposures were likely present. The donor tested CMV seronegative, placing the donor among the 350 or so seronegative members of the cohort. A peripheral blood sample was provided by each donor, and peripheral blood mononuclear cells were used for TCR beta sequencing. The Qiagen DNeasy Blood Extraction Kit was used to extract genomic DNA from the blood cell samples. The source of the sample is a study of cytomegalovirus exposure and HLA in healthy donors (dated by TCRdb to the late 2010s). Notes on the research overall: An earlier analysis of some 600 of the donors reported 276 Gb of sequence data and about 120 million unique TCR beta sequences obtained from about 179 million T cells. About 280 gigabases of sequencing data and 70 million to 85 million unique TCR sequences were included in an early release covering about 620 HLA-typed donors. The study combined high-throughput TCR immunosequencing, statistical association of individual TCRs with disease status, and machine learning to predict cytomegalovirus infection status. The study profiled the T cell repertoires of 666 subjects by immunosequencing and related them to cytomegalovirus serostatus. Among some 400 genotyped donors of the cohort, an average of approximately 240,000 unique TCR beta nucleotide sequences was sequenced per donor, of which about 19% were non-productive. In the later analysis, no new phenotypic data were used to find candidate immune exposures; instead, reliance was placed on TCR beta sequences and their occurrence across donors. Donor age, sex, ethnicity and CMV serostatus were compiled alongside the repertoire data. To decide whether each TCR beta V gene segment behaved as functional or pseudogenic, an earlier analysis of approximately 590 of the donors relied on high-throughput TCR beta sequencing. Class I and class II HLA loci were covered by the typing at four-digit resolution. Because of strong linkage in the cohort, roughly 5 DR-DQ haplotypes were treated as single units for association and clustering. A later analysis re-analyzed previously published TCR beta repertoires from roughly 600 donors and added high-resolution HLA genotyping to study TCR occurrence patterns. A separate validation cohort of 100 to 150 different subjects was used in addition to the 666-subject first cohort. All discovery cohort repertoires had been generated using a single sequencing platform. Genome-wide SNP genotypes for about 65% of the roughly 700 donors were used in a later genetic analysis, which treated that subset as a discovery cohort. The number of typed donors differed by locus: about 629-630 for A, B, C, DRB1 and DQB1; 500 to 550 for DQA1; some 590 for DPA1; and approximately 450 for DPB1. The study aimed to test whether signatures of past pathogen exposure could be identified by cataloging public T cell receptors. Among the roughly 400 genotyped donors, approximately 82% belonged to the genetic ancestry cluster associated with self-reported Caucasian donors. Summary of the overall study and its limitations: Some IMGT-functional V segments, including TRBV6-2 and TRBV6-3, could not be distinguished by the 87-base-pair reads and were therefore excluded. A later genetic analysis associated a missense DCLRE1C variant with V-gene and J-gene trimming of TCR beta chains, and an independent cohort replicated the association. In both the original and validation cohorts, the classifier was reported to diagnose cytomegalovirus status with high specificity and sensitivity. It was suggested by the authors that the approach could potentially be generalized to other disease states and immunological phenotypes. HLA typing was unavailable for some donors at each locus, so association tests used only the typed subset. According to a later analysis, TCR association rates differed among HLA loci, with DRB1 alleles showing the most associated TCRs and HLA-C alleles showing the fewest. When HLA alleles, especially DR and DQ, strongly co-occurred, TCR associations were difficult to assign to individual alleles. A total of 150 or so TCR beta chains were listed by the study as associated with cytomegalovirus. Only TCR beta chains were sequenced in this cohort, and the absence of alpha or paired-chain data limited detectable features. A later analysis associated 16,951 TCR beta sequences with specific HLA alleles at a false discovery rate of 0.05. Because counts were too low, some 17 rarely observed V segments, including chromosome 9 orphons, were left out of the earlier analysis of 500 to 750 of the donors. Linkage disequilibrium might explain the correlated functional status among segregating V segments, but an unknown experimental factor could not be ruled out. In an earlier analysis of some 540 of the donors, most TCR beta V segments appeared in productive rearrangements about 90% or about 30% of the time, broadly matching IMGT annotations. The sequencing pipeline was judged likely to have produced a cluster of highly shared sequence variants as a technical artifact. According to a later analysis, most CMV-associated TCR beta chains appeared to be HLA-restricted, and the HLA associations seemed to be driven largely by CMV exposure. The only immune exposure information available for the cohort was CMV serostatus. In a later genetic analysis, fewer N-insertions in productive TCRs were reported among donors in an Asian-associated ancestry cluster than the roughly 700-donor mean. A few of the identified cytomegalovirus-associated TCR beta chains were confirmed in vitro to be specific for cytomegalovirus antigens. A further reported finding was that TCR beta sequences accurately predicted the HLA-A and HLA-B alleles for most subjects in the first cohort. While some public TCRs were present in many individuals, most TCR sequences turned up only very rarely across donors. Presence/absence analyses assumed roughly uniform sequencing depth across donors, an assumption that may not hold. In a later analysis, HLA-associated TCR beta chains showed more clonal expansion and lower generation probabilities than non-associated chains that were equally common. In a later analysis, several top co-occurrence clusters were reported to appear linked to parvovirus B19, influenza, CMV and Epstein-Barr virus.

The library was built by means of the immunoSEQ multiplex PCR assay. A mixture of 60 forward primers for TCR Vbeta segments and 13 reverse primers for TCR Jbeta segments was used in the multiplex PCR. The CDR3 region of rearranged TCR beta genes was amplified from genomic DNA by a multiplex PCR assay. The Illumina HiSeq System was used to sequence the amplified TCR beta libraries as 87-base-pair reads. For the original study's pipeline: A later analysis counted about 82 million unique TCR beta chains across the 700 or so repertoires, and around 9.9 million of these chains were shared by at least two donors. A nearest-neighbor algorithm error-corrected the raw reads and collapsed the reads into unique sequences, merging closely related sequences to remove PCR and sequencing errors. CDR3 sequences were aligned to IMGT reference sequences to assign V, D and J gene segments. Each retained sequence needed at least a six-nucleotide match to both a V gene segment and a J gene segment. Rearrangements were classified as productive when the CDR3 lacked stop codons and remained in frame with V and J, and all other rearrangements were classified as non-productive. CDR3 was defined according to IMGT convention as the region running from the second conserved V-encoded cysteine to the conserved J-encoded phenylalanine. The earlier analysis of 500 to 750 of the donors excluded any sequence lacking an unambiguous match to a single V gene segment. An earlier analysis of some 610 of the donors called V segments functional above 56.7% productive rearrangements and segregating when the between-donor standard deviation exceeded 5%. A statistical classification framework was built to diagnose cytomegalovirus status from the catalog of TCR beta chain sequences. A later analysis assigned V and J genes by comparing TCR nucleotide sequences with IMGT/GENE-DB human TR gene sequences. In a later analysis, CDR3 sequences and most-parsimonious VDJ recombination scenarios were assigned using the TCRdist pipeline. In a later analysis, each TCR beta chain was defined by its CDR3 amino acid sequence together with its V-gene family, and reads without a unique V-gene family were excluded. As a way to deal with suspected cross-contamination and a sequencing artifact, a later analysis dropped approximately 570 nucleotide sequences that were highly shared and had low generation probability. In a later analysis, a clonal expansion index was calculated for each public chain from normalized within-repertoire ranks of inferred template counts. Generation probabilities in a later analysis came from a VDJ recombination model fitted to out-of-frame rearrangements, and those results were checked against IGoR. Hypergeometric tests were used in a later analysis to score TCR-TCR, TCR-HLA and TCR-CMV co-occurrence, with a repertoire-size bias correction applied to the TCR pairs. In a later analysis, false discovery rates were estimated by permuting HLA or CMV assignments 20 times. In a later analysis, co-occurring TCRs were grouped with DBSCAN, and TCRdist sequence similarity was added when clustering was performed within HLA-allele-positive subsets. Co-occurrence clustering excluded repertoires with fewer than 30,000 or more than 120,000 public chains, plus five with anomalous nucleotide sharing. Imported from immuneACCESS, the table was reduced by TCRdb to in-frame sequences with V and J called. These copies leave out some clones; in studies compared against another copy, an unresolved V gene accounts for under half, and the cause of the remainder is not known. That table furnishes V, J and clone size, whereas the DNA furnished D and trimming. Across this sample there are about 62,000 clones, with about 82% seen only once. The ten top clones hold around 2.9% of the sample.

CDR1 GTSNPN and CDR2 SVGIG were looked up in the germline V gene (reference sequence). The germline ends are 14 bases apart after V is trimmed by 2 bases and J by 4 bases. The CDR3 starts with the cysteine, ends with the phenylalanine, and has 14 residues. Only the CDR3 portion is preserved as DNA: 42 bases, with reading frame beginning at the first base. Sequencing was carried out using PBMCs. The chain joins TRBV30 to TRBJ1-2; a tentative D call is TRBD1 (5 bases match). This clonotype originated in a woman aged 25 to 39 in good health and CMV-seronegative. CDR3 protein: CAWSRGGGSYGYTF. The nucleotide sequence reads TGTGCCTGGAGTAGAGGCGGGGGTTCCTATGGCTACACCTTC.